This is a list of T cell receptor beta chains from one sample in a study of CD8 T cells in Susac syndrome. TCRdb called the immunoSEQ multiplex PCR reads again in MiXCR, with one record for every CDR3 protein. The profile shows under 200,000 distinct CDR3 sequences, approximately 95% of them singletons. The sample comprised CD8+ T cells from PBMCs. The receptors here all came from a human donor with multiple sclerosis. CDR3s include the opening cysteine and the closing phenylalanine or tryptophan.

TRBJ2-1,TRBV6-2/TRBV6-3,CASSYLDRGSNEQFF
TRBJ1-2,TRBV5-6,CASSLMAAGGLEGYTF
TRBJ1-2,TRBV5-4,CASSVTGSNYGYTF
TRBJ1-5,TRBV12-3/TRBV12-4,CASSLMGQPQHF
TRBJ2-7,TRBV3-1,CASSQIPPSWSERDPVISQYF
TRBJ1-2,TRBV20-1,CSAATTGEGYGYTF
TRBJ2-1,TRBV4-1,CASSHLAGNEQFF
TRBJ1-5,TRBV20-1,CSARAASQGPQHF
TRBJ1-5,TRBV7-9,CASSPDGSNQPQHF
TRBJ2-5,TRBV11-2,CASSQQETQYF
TRBJ2-5,TRBV28,CASSPRLIQETQYF
TRBJ2-3,TRBV10-3,CAISRWEIMGVPDTQYF
TRBJ2-7,TRBV10-3,CAISETGGVDEQYF
TRBJ1-5,TRBV19,CASSIGSFSNQPQHF
TRBJ1-5,TRBV27,CASSWTGGGIGNQPQHF
TRBJ1-2,TRBV25-1,CASAAGGGYTF
TRBJ1-2,TRBV29-1,CSVGLGQGVYGYTF
TRBJ1-1,TRBV12-3/TRBV12-4,CASSLEWGEMNTEAFF
TRBJ2-5,TRBV19,CASSPWDFKETQYF
TRBJ1-1,TRBV7-9,CASSSRVRNTEAFF
TRBJ2-3,TRBV10-3,CAIQDPAQVTQYF
TRBJ2-1,TRBV20-1,CSAREGDQKGDEQFF
TRBJ2-7,TRBV5-6,CASSFRWGIDRNEQYF
TRBJ1-1,TRBV5-4,CASSSNTEAFF
TRBJ1-5,TRBV2,CASKAGQNSNQPQHF
TRBJ2-7,TRBV6-5,CASREGTGLYEQYF
TRBJ2-5,TRBV20-1,CSAWTGPETQYF
TRBJ2-3,TRBV11-1,CASSLAPGDTQYF
TRBJ2-5,TRBV14,CASSPWTGTMETQYF
TRBJ2-3,TRBV24-1,CATSPGGPLDTQYF
TRBJ2-7,TRBV7-9,CASSFHTGGIYEQYF
TRBJ1-5,TRBV18,CASSPDLLPIYSNQPQHF
TRBJ2-7,TRBV3-1,CASSQGATPSYEQYF
TRBJ2-2,TRBV27,CASSLVRAGELFF
TRBJ2-3,TRBV15,CATSRDPPTSGSTDTQYF
TRBJ2-1,TRBV29-1,CSVVLTSGSSYNEQFF
TRBJ1-1,TRBV7-6,CASSSRPDMELFF
TRBJ2-7,TRBV29-1,CSASGTGYEQYF
TRBJ2-3,TRBV20-1,CSARVGGPTDTQYF
TRBJ2-7,TRBV5-6,CASSTDTIDTLVVDEQYF
TRBJ2-1,TRBV12-3/TRBV12-4,CASTGREAEQFF
TRBJ1-2,TRBV20-1,CSARLGETYTF
TRBJ2-1,TRBV12-3/TRBV12-4,CASTGLGDEQFF
TRBJ1-2,TRBV20-1,CSAPVRGNGYTF
TRBJ2-6,TRBV25-1,CATSLGGLSGANVLTF
TRBJ2-1,TRBV29-1,CSVEFFLMGRVNEQFF
TRBJ2-3,TRBV9,CASSAAWVGPGDTQYF
TRBJ2-2,TRBV29-1,CSVEAGAPLNTGELFF
TRBJ1-4,TRBV15,CATSRVTGTREKLFF
TRBJ2-5,TRBV15,CATSRVRGTETQYF
TRBJ1-5,TRBV28,CASSPGAPNQPQHF
TRBJ2-1,TRBV4-2,CASSQGGGEQFF
TRBJ2-3,TRBV20-1,CSARVIVGVDTQYF
TRBJ1-1,TRBV2,CASRPPGLTNTEAFF
TRBJ1-5,TRBV12-3/TRBV12-4,CASSLWRSDQPQHF
TRBJ1-2,TRBV7-9,CASSLAGDRFYGYTF
TRBJ1-1,TRBV4-1,CASSQGQWDTEAFF
TRBJ2-1,TRBV28,CASSMMWGSYNEQFF
TRBJ2-7,TRBV28,CASSFDNSYEQYF
TRBJ2-3,TRBV4-1,CASSHPGGDTQYF